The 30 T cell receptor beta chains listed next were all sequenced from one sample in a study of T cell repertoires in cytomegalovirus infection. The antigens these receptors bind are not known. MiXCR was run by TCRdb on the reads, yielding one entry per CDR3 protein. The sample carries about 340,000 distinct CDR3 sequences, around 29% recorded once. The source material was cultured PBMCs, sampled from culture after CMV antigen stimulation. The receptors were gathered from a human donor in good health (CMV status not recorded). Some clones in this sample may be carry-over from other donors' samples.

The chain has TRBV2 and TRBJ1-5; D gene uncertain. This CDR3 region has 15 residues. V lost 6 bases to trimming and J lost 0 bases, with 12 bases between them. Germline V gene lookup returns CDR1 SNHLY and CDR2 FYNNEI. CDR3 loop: CASREGHSSNQPQHF. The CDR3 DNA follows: TGTGCCAGCAGGGAGGGTCACTCTAGCAATCAGCCCCAGCATTTT.

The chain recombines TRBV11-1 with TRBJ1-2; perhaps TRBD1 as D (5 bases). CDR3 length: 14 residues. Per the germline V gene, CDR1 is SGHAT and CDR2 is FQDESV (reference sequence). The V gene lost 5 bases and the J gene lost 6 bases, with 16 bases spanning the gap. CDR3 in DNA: TGTGCCAGCAGCCGACAGCCGGGCGAGGATGGCTACACCTTC. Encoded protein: CASSRQPGEDGYTF.

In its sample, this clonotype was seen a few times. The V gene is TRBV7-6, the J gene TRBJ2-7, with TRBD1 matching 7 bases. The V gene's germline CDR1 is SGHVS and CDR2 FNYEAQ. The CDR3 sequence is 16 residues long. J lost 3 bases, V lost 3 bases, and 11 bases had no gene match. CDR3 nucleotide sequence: TGTGCCAGCAGCTTCCGAGCGACAGGGCTGGGCTACGAGCAGTACTTC. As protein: CASSFRATGLGYEQYF. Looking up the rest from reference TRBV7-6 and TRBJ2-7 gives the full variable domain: GAGVSQSPRYKVTKRGQDVALRCDPISGHVSLYWYRQALGQGPEFLTYFNYEAQQDKSGLPNDRFSAERPEGSISTLTIQRTEQRDSAMYRCASSFRATGLGYEQYFGPGTRLTVT.

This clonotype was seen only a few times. CDR3 sequence reads: CAISESGQLEAFF. CDR3 coding DNA: TGTGCCATCAGTGAGTCGGGGCAGCTTGAAGCTTTCTTT. This chain links TRBV10-3 with TRBJ1-1; D might be TRBD1 (5 bases). V lost 0 bases and J 7 bases, leaving 9 bases between the germline ends. This CDR3 comprises 13 residues. Germline CDR1 ENHRY, CDR2 SYGVKD.

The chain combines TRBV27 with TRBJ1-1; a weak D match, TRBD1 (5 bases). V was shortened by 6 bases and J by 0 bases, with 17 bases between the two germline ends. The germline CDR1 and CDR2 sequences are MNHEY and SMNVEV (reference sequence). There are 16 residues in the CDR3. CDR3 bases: TGTGCCAGCAGCCTAAACCGGGGCTACATGAACACTGAAGCTTTCTTT. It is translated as CASSLNRGYMNTEAFF.

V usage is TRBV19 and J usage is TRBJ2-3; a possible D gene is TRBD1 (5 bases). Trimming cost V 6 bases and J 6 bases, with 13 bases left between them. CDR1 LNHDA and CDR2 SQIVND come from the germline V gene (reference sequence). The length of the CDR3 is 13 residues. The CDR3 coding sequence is TGTGCCAGTAGCTCGAGCAGGGCGGATACGCAGTATTTT. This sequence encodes CASSSSRADTQYF.

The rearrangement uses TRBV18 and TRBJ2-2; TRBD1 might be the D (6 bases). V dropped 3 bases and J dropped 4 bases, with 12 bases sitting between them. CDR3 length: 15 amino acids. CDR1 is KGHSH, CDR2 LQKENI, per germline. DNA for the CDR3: TGTGCCAGCTCACCCCCGACAGGAGGCACCGGGGAGCTGTTTTTT. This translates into CASSPPTGGTGELFF.

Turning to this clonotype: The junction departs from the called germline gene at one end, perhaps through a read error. The CDR3 protein is CASSIGRGQPLHF. For the CDR3, the DNA is TGTGCCAGTAGTATAGGCAGAGGGCAGCCCCTGCATTTT. The chain combines TRBV19 with TRBJ1-5; no clear D. Germline CDR1 is LNHDA and CDR2 is SQIVND (reference sequence). The CDR3 totals 13 residues.

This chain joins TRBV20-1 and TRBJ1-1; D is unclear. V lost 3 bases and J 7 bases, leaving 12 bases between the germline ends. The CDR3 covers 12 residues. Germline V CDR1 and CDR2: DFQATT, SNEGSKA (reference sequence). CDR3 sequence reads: CSARWRALEAFF. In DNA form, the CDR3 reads TGCAGTGCTAGGTGGAGGGCCCTTGAAGCTTTCTTT.

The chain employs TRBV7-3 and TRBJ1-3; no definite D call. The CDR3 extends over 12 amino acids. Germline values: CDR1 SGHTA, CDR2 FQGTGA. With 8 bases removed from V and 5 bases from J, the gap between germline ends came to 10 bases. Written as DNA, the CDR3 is TGTGCCAGCCGCATTCGAAGAAACACCATATATTTT. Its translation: CASRIRRNTIYF. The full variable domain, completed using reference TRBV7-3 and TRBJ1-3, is GAGVSQTPSNKVTEKGKYVELRCDPISGHTALYWYRQSLGQGPEFLIYFQGTGAADDSGLPNDRFFAVRPEGSVSTLKIQRTERGDSAVYLCASRIRRNTIYFGEGSWLTVV.

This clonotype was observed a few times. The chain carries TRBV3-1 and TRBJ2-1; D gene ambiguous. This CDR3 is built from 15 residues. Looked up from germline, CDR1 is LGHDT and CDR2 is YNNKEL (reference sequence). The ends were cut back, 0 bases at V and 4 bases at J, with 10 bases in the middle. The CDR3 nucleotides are TGTGCCAGCAGCCAAGATCTGGCCGTATACAATGAGCAGTTCTTC. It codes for CASSQDLAVYNEQFF.

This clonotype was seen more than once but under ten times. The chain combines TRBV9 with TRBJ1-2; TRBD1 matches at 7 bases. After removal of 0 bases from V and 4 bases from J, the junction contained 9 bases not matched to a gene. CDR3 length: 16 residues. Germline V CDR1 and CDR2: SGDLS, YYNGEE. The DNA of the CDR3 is TGTGCCAGCAGCGTAGATTCCGGGACAGCCATCTATGGCTACACCTTC. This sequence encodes CASSVDSGTAIYGYTF.

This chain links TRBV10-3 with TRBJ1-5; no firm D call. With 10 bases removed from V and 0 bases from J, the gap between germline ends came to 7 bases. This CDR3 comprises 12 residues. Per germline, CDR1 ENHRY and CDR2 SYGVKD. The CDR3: CATKDSNQPQHF. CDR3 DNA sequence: TGTGCCACCAAAGATAGCAATCAGCCCCAGCATTTT.

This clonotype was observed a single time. The CDR3 DNA reads TGTGCCACCAGCAGTGCCCCCCGCCCGGGAGGAAACACCATATATTTT. Amino acids: CATSSAPRPGGNTIYF. The V and J genes are TRBV15 and TRBJ1-3; D is unresolved. This CDR3 spans 16 amino acids. V lost 3 bases, J lost 4 bases, and 16 bases lay in between. CDR1 LNHNV and CDR2 YYDKDF come from the germline V gene (reference sequence).

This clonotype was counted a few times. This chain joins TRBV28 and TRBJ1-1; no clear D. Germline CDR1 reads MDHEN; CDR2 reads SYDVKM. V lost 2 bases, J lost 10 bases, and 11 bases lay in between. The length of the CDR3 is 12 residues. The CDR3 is CASSLRSNRAFF. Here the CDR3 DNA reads TGTGCCAGCAGTTTAAGATCGAATCGAGCTTTCTTT.

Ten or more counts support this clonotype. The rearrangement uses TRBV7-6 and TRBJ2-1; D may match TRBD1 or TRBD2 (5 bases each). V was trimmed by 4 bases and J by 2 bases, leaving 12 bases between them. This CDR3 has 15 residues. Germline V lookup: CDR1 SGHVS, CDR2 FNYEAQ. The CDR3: CASSYLLGPYNEQFF. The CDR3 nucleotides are TGTGCCAGCAGCTATCTCTTGGGACCCTACAATGAGCAGTTCTTC. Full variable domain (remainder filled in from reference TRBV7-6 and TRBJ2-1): GAGVSQSPRYKVTKRGQDVALRCDPISGHVSLYWYRQALGQGPEFLTYFNYEAQQDKSGLPNDRFSAERPEGSISTLTIQRTEQRDSAMYRCASSYLLGPYNEQFFGPGTRLTVL.

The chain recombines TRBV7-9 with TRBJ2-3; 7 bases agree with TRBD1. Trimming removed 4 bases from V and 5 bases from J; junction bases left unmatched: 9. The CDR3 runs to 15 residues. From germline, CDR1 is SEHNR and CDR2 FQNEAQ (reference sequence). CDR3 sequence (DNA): TGTGCCAGCAGCTCTACACGACAGGGTGGAGATACGCAGTATTTT. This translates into CASSSTRQGGDTQYF.

Here the CDR3 reads CSARARWISSNTDTQYF. DNA of the CDR3: TGCAGTGCTAGAGCCCGTTGGATTTCCTCAAACACAGATACGCAGTATTTT. The chain uses TRBV20-1 and TRBJ2-3; D gene unclear. Trimming removed 1 base from V and 2 bases from J, with 19 bases in between. This CDR3 spans 17 amino acids. The germline V gene encodes CDR1 DFQATT and CDR2 SNEGSKA (reference sequence).

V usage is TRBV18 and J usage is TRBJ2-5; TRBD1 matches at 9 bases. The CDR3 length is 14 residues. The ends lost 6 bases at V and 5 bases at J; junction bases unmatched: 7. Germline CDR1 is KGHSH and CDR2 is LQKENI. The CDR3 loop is CASSEGQGMETQYF. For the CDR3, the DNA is TGTGCCAGCTCGGAAGGACAGGGGATGGAGACCCAGTACTTC.

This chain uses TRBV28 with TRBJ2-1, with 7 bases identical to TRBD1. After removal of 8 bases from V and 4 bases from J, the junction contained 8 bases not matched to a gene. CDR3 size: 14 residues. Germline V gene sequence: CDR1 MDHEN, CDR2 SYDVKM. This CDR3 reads CASRKQGSYNEQFF. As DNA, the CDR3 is TGTGCCAGCCGCAAACAGGGGTCGTACAATGAGCAGTTCTTC.

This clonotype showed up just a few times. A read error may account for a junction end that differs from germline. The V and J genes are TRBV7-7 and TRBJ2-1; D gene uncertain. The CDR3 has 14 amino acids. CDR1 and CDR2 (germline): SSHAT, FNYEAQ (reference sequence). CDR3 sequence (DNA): TGTGCTAGCAGCTTATATCGCGGAAACAATGAGCAGTTCTTC. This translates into CASSLYRGNNEQFF.

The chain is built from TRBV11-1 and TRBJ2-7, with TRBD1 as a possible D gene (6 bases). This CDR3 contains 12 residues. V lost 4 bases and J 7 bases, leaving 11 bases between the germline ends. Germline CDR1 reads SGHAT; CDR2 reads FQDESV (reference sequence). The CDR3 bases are TGTGCCAGCAGCTCGACAGGTCTTGAGCAGTACTTC. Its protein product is CASSSTGLEQYF.

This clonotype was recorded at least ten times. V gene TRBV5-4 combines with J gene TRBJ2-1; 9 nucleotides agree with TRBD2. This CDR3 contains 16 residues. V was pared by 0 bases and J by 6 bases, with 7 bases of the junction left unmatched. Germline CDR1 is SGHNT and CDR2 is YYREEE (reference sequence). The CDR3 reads CASSLGSRLAVNEQFF. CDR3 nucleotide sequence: TGTGCCAGCAGCTTGGGGTCCCGACTAGCGGTCAATGAGCAGTTCTTC.

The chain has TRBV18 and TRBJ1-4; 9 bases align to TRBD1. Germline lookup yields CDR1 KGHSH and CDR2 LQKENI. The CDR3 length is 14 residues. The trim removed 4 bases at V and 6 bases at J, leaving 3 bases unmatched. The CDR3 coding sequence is TGTGCCAGCTCACTTACAGGGGGCGATGAAAAACTGTTTTTT. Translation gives CASSLTGGDEKLFF.

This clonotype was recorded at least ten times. CDR3 nucleotides: TGTGCCAGCAGCTTAGGAATGGGCACAGATACGCAGTATTTT. This sequence encodes CASSLGMGTDTQYF. The chain carries TRBV7-2 and TRBJ2-3; D is undetermined. The ends were cut back, 1 base at V and 1 base at J, with 6 bases in the middle. The CDR3 extends over 14 amino acids. Germline V gene sequence: CDR1 SGHTA, CDR2 FQGNSA. Together with reference TRBV7-2 and TRBJ2-3, the CDR3 gives the full variable domain: GAGVSQSPSNKVTEKGKDVELRCDPISGHTALYWYRQSLGQGLEFLIYFQGNSAPDKSGLPSDRFSAERTGGSVSTLTIQRTQQEDSAVYLCASSLGMGTDTQYFGPGTRLTVL.

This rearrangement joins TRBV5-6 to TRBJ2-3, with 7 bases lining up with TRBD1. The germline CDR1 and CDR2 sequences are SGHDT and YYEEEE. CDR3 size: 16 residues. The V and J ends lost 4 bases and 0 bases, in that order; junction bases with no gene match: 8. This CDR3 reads CASSLVPGQSTDTQYF. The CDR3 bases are TGTGCCAGCAGCCTCGTACCGGGACAGAGCACAGATACGCAGTATTTT.

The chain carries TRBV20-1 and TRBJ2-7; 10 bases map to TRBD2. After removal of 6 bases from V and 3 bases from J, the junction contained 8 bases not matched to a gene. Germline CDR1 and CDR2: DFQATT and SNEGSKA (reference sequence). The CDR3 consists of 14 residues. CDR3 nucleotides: TGCAGTGCCCAGCACTGGACTAGCGGCTACGAGCAGTACTTC. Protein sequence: CSAQHWTSGYEQYF.

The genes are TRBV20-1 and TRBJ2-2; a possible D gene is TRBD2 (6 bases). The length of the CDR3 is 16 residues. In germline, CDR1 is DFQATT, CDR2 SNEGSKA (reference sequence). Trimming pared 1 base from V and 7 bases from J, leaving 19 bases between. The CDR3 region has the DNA TGCAGTGCTAGAGTCCCTACAGTGGGGGGTAACGGGGAGCTGTTTTTT. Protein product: CSARVPTVGGNGELFF.

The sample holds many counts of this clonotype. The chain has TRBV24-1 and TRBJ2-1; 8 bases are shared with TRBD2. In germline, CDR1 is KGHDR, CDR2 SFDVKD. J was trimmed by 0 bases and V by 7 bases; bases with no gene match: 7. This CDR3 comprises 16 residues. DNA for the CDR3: TGTGCCACCAGAACTAGCGGAGGGAGCTCCTACAATGAGCAGTTCTTC. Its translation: CATRTSGGSSYNEQFF.

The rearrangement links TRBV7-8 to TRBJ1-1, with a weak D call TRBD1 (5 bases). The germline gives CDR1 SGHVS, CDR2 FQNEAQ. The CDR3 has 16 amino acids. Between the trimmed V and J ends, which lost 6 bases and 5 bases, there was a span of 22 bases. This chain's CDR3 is CASSGVRLMRGTEAFF. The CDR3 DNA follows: TGTGCCAGCAGTGGAGTGCGACTTATGAGGGGAACTGAAGCTTTCTTT.